The 28 T cell receptor beta chains below come from one sample, sequenced in a study of somatic mutations in cytotoxic T cells in rheumatoid arthritis. Generated by immunoSEQ multiplex PCR, the TCRdb table keeps only in-frame clones and is missing some. The profile shows about 11,000 clones, nearly 75% of them singletons. Sequenced input: CD8+ T cells sorted from blood. These receptors were collected from a woman between 40 and 50 years old in good health.

The V call is TRBV28, the J call TRBJ2-7; 14 bases are a match to TRBD2. The J segment lost 2 bases and the V segment lost 6 bases, leaving 6 bases of the junction unmatched. The length of the CDR3 is 16 residues. CDR1 is MDHEN, CDR2 SYDVKM, per germline. DNA for the CDR3: TGTGCCAGCAGCGGGACTAGCGGGAGTAAACCCTACGAGCAGTACTTC. Translating it yields CASSGTSGSKPYEQYF.

The V and J genes are TRBV28 and TRBJ2-4; no clear D gene. Trimming shortened V by 2 bases and J by 0 bases, and 11 bases separated the two germline ends. CDR3 length: 16 amino acids. Germline CDR1 reads MDHEN; CDR2 reads SYDVKM. For the CDR3, the DNA is TGTGCCAGCAGTTTACCCTTAACCTTAGCCAAAAACATTCAGTACTTC. The encoded protein is CASSLPLTLAKNIQYF.

The rearrangement uses TRBV28 and TRBJ2-5, with no clear D. Trimming cost V 4 bases and J 3 bases, with 9 bases left between them. Germline CDR1 and CDR2: MDHEN and SYDVKM. The CDR3 extends over 13 amino acids. This CDR3 reads CASSSRTEETQYF. The DNA of the CDR3 is TGTGCCAGCAGTTCAAGGACCGAAGAGACCCAGTACTTC.

This sequence joins TRBV15 and TRBJ1-1, with D unclear. V was cut by 1 base and J by 2 bases, with 8 bases left in between. The germline CDR1 and CDR2 sequences are LNHNV and YYDKDF (reference sequence). CDR3 size: 14 residues. CDR3 amino acids: CATSRGPGNTEAFF. The CDR3 DNA reads TGTGCCACCAGCAGAGGCCCAGGCAACACTGAAGCTTTCTTT.

The genes are TRBV4-1 and TRBJ2-1, with 9 bases lining up with TRBD2. With 1 base clipped from V and 0 bases from J, the junction kept 4 bases outside the gene matches. This CDR3 has 17 amino acids. Germline loops: CDR1 MGHRA, CDR2 YSYEKL. CDR3 amino acids: CASSQGLAEFSYNEQFF. The CDR3 DNA sequence: TGCGCCAGCAGCCAAGGACTAGCGGAATTCTCCTACAATGAGCAGTTCTTC.

The rearrangement joins TRBV7-2 to TRBJ2-2; possibly TRBD2 for D (6 bases). V lost 1 base and J lost 3, with 18 bases in between. Germline CDR1 reads SGHTA; CDR2 reads FQGNSA. This CDR3 comprises 18 residues. CDR3 bases: TGTGCCAGCAGCTTAGTATTATTCTTGGGGGAGGACACCGGGGAGCTGTTTTTT. This encodes CASSLVLFLGEDTGELFF. Complete variable domain (other parts from reference TRBV7-2 and TRBJ2-2): GAGVSQSPSNKVTEKGKDVELRCDPISGHTALYWYRQSLGQGLEFLIYFQGNSAPDKSGLPSDRFSAERTGGSVSTLTIQRTQQEDSAVYLCASSLVLFLGEDTGELFFGEGSRLTVL.

This clone was seen a single time. The chain uses TRBV11-3 and TRBJ2-1; no definite D call. V was trimmed by 5 bases and J by 8 bases, leaving 13 bases between them. Germline V lookup: CDR1 SGHNT, CDR2 YENEEA. This CDR3 region has 13 residues. This CDR3 reads CASSPSNYDEQFF. In DNA form, the CDR3 reads TGTGCCAGCAGCCCATCGAATTACGATGAGCAGTTCTTC. Full variable domain (outside the CDR3, taken from reference TRBV11-3 and TRBJ2-1): EAGVVQSPRYKIIEKKQPVAFWCNPISGHNTLYWYLQNLGQGPELLIRYENEEAVDDSQLPKDRFSAERLKGVDSTLKIQPAELGDSAVYLCASSPSNYDEQFFGPGTRLTVL.

This chain joins TRBV5-1 and TRBJ2-1; D remains ambiguous. The CDR3 has 11 amino acids. The ends were cut back, 2 bases at V and 7 bases at J, with 4 bases in the middle. The germline V gene encodes CDR1 SGHRS and CDR2 YFSETQ. The CDR3 region has the DNA TGCGCCAGCAGCTTCGGAAATGAGCAGTTCTTC. As protein: CASSFGNEQFF. The full variable domain, completed using reference TRBV5-1 and TRBJ2-1, is KAGVTQTPRYLIKTRGQQVTLSCSPISGHRSVSWYQQTPGQGLQFLFEYFSETQRNKGNFPGRFSGRQFSNSRSEMNVSTLELGDSALYLCASSFGNEQFFGPGTRLTVL.

This clone showed up just a few times. The DNA of the CDR3 is TGTGCCAGCAGTGAAAGCTATGCGGGGACTAGCGAGGTCGAGCAGTACGTC. Protein product: CASSESYAGTSEVEQYV. J is TRBJ2-7 and V is TRBV6-1; 10 nucleotides align to TRBD2. Trimming at V came to 2 bases and at J to 6 bases, leaving 13 bases not matched to a gene. This CDR3 contains 17 residues. Germline V gene data show CDR1 as MNHNS and CDR2 as SASEGT.

The chain joins TRBV11-2 to TRBJ2-3, with D hard to call. In germline, CDR1 is SGHAT, CDR2 FQNNGV. CDR3 length: 14 residues. The V end was cut by 4 bases, the J end by 0 bases, with 8 bases between. CDR3 in DNA: TGTGCCAGCAGCTCTTCTTCTAGCACAGATACGCAGTATTTT. Its translation is CASSSSSSTDTQYF.

V gene TRBV7-6 combines with J gene TRBJ1-1; 12 bases agree with TRBD1. CDR1 SGHVS and CDR2 FNYEAQ come from the germline V gene. This CDR3 is built from 18 residues. Germline trimming cut 3 bases from V and 0 bases from J; bases unmatched to any gene: 8. The CDR3 region has the DNA TGTGCCAGCAGCTTGCGGGACAGGGGGCCCACCATGAACACTGAAGCTTTCTTT. This encodes CASSLRDRGPTMNTEAFF.

In this sample, this clone turned up a few times. The genes are TRBV27 and TRBJ2-7; 7 bases match TRBD2. The germline V gene encodes CDR1 MNHEY and CDR2 SMNVEV (reference sequence). J lost 4 bases, V lost 0 bases, and 9 bases had no gene match. The CDR3 loop spans 16 amino acids. CDR3 loop: CASSLSGERDLYEQYF. CDR3 bases: TGTGCCAGCAGTTTATCGGGCGAGCGGGACTTATACGAGCAGTACTTC.

V usage is TRBV5-1 and J usage is TRBJ2-3; 8 bases line up with TRBD1. CDR3 length: 16 amino acids. CDR1 is SGHRS, CDR2 YFSETQ, per germline. V shed 7 bases and J 4 bases; nucleotides not matched to a gene: 14. The CDR3 protein is CASLGEVTGEPDTQYF. As DNA, the CDR3 is TGCGCCAGCCTGGGGGAAGTGACAGGGGAGCCAGATACGCAGTATTTT.

This clone has a single count. V usage is TRBV19 and J usage is TRBJ1-1, with 7 bases that match TRBD1. Trimming at V came to 2 bases and at J to 1 base, leaving 1 base not matched to a gene. Looked up from germline, CDR1 is LNHDA and CDR2 is SQIVND (reference sequence). CDR3 length: 14 residues. The DNA of the CDR3 is TGTGCCAGTAGTATAAGGGGGCGGAACACTGAAGCTTTCTTT. Its translation: CASSIRGRNTEAFF.

The chain combines TRBV25-1 with TRBJ1-2; possibly TRBD1 for D (5 bases). CDR1 and CDR2 from the germline V gene are MGHDK and SYGVNS. Trimming pared 3 bases from V and 4 bases from J, leaving 9 bases between. This CDR3 comprises 13 residues. The CDR3 protein is CASSETVFYGYTF. The CDR3 DNA follows: TGTGCCAGCAGTGAGACAGTTTTCTATGGCTACACCTTC.

The V and J genes are TRBV6-1 and TRBJ2-7, with D unclear. Between the trimmed V and J ends, which lost 2 bases and 4 bases, there was a span of 6 bases. This CDR3 is 12 amino acids long. Germline V gene data show CDR1 as MNHNS and CDR2 as SASEGT. In DNA form, the CDR3 reads TGTGCCAGCAGTGAAACGGAATACGAGCAGTACGTC. This translates into CASSETEYEQYV.

V gene TRBV13 combines with J gene TRBJ1-3, with D uncertain. CDR3 length: 14 residues. The germline V gene encodes CDR1 PRHDT and CDR2 FYEKMQ (reference sequence). With 1 base removed from V and 0 bases from J, the gap between germline ends came to 4 bases. The CDR3 nucleotides read TGTGCCAGCAGCTTAGTAGCCTCTGGAAACACCATATATTTT. Amino acids: CASSLVASGNTIYF.

A single count supports this clone. The chain links TRBV2 to TRBJ1-4; D is ambiguous. CDR3 size: 15 residues. The V end was cut by 0 bases, the J end by 5 bases, with 10 bases between. Germline values: CDR1 SNHLY, CDR2 FYNNEI. The CDR3 DNA is TGTGCCAGCAGTGAAGCGGACGGAATCAATGAAAAACTGTTTTTT. Encoded protein: CASSEADGINEKLFF.

This clone turned up a few times. The gene calls are TRBV11-2 and TRBJ1-1; perhaps TRBD1 as D (6 bases). The CDR3 is 14 residues long. Germline CDR1 SGHAT, CDR2 FQNNGV. Trimming removed 5 bases from V and 7 bases from J, with 17 bases in between. In DNA, the CDR3 is TGTGCCAGCAGCCCTTTTATGGGGGCGGATGAAGCTTTCTTT. Translation gives CASSPFMGADEAFF.

The chain is built from TRBV6-4 and TRBJ2-6; D ambiguous. V was pared by 2 bases and J by 0 bases, with 8 bases between. Germline CDR1 reads MRHNA; CDR2 reads SNTAGT. The CDR3 runs to 16 residues. The CDR3 protein is CASSDEAVSGANVLTF. The CDR3 bases are TGTGCCAGCAGTGACGAGGCAGTCTCTGGGGCCAACGTCCTGACTTTC.

The V call is TRBV6-5, the J call TRBJ1-1; D gene unclear. Trimming stripped 6 bases from V and 8 bases from J, with 13 bases between. Looked up from germline, CDR1 is MNHEY and CDR2 is SVGAGI. The CDR3 is 12 residues long. The DNA for the CDR3 is TGTGCCAGCAGCCCCCCCGAAGGGGAAGCTTTCTTT. Protein product: CASSPPEGEAFF.

This rearrangement joins TRBV11-3 to TRBJ2-3, with 7 bases fitting TRBD1. There are 15 residues in the CDR3. Looked up from germline, CDR1 is SGHNT and CDR2 is YENEEA. V lost 4 bases and J lost 2; bases outside the gene matches: 6. The CDR3 spells CASSSDRADTDTQYF. The CDR3 DNA is TGTGCCAGCAGCTCCGACAGGGCAGACACAGATACGCAGTATTTT.

This clone has only one observation. The J gene is TRBJ1-2, the V gene TRBV2; possible D gene TRBD1, 6 bases. Germline loops: CDR1 SNHLY, CDR2 FYNNEI. The V end was cut by 2 bases, the J end by 12 bases, with 10 bases between. The CDR3 sequence is 11 residues long. The CDR3 protein is CASSETDRDTF. The CDR3 nucleotides read TGTGCCAGCAGTGAAACGGACAGAGACACCTTC.

There are a few counts of this clone. The chain couples TRBV7-6 to TRBJ1-1; no definite D call. Germline values: CDR1 SGHVS, CDR2 FNYEAQ. The ends were cut back, 5 bases at V and 0 bases at J, with 10 bases in the middle. The CDR3 has 14 amino acids. For the CDR3, the DNA is TGTGCCAGCAGCCCCCGTGTGGTGAACACTGAAGCTTTCTTT. It encodes CASSPRVVNTEAFF.

This chain joins TRBV19 and TRBJ2-2, with D perhaps matching TRBD2 (6 bases). The germline CDR1 and CDR2 sequences are LNHDA and SQIVND (reference sequence). CDR3 length equals 14 residues. Between the trimmed V and J ends, which lost 8 bases and 4 bases, there was a span of 14 bases. This CDR3 is CASSNFGGTGELFF. Written as DNA, the CDR3 is TGTGCCAGTTCTAACTTCGGGGGCACCGGGGAGCTGTTTTTT.

This clone was counted a single time. The V and J genes are TRBV11-2 and TRBJ2-5; the D gene is possibly TRBD1 (6 bases). V lost 6 bases and J 5 bases, leaving 10 bases between the germline ends. Germline V gene data show CDR1 as SGHAT and CDR2 as FQNNGV. The CDR3 runs 12 residues. The CDR3 nucleotides read TGTGCCAGCAGTAACAGGGTCGAGACCCAGTACTTC. Amino acid sequence: CASSNRVETQYF.

The chain joins TRBV28 to TRBJ1-6; 9 nucleotides align to TRBD1. The germline V gene has CDR1 MDHEN and CDR2 SYDVKM. This CDR3 contains 14 residues. V trimming: 5 bases; J trimming: 7 bases; junction bases outside the gene matches: 3. This CDR3 reads CASSTGTGNSPLHF. The CDR3 nucleotides are TGTGCCAGCAGTACCGGGACAGGGAATTCACCCCTCCACTTT.

This chain connects TRBV19 to TRBJ2-2; D is perhaps TRBD2 (6 bases). V was trimmed by 3 bases and J by 1 base, leaving 9 bases between them. The length of the CDR3 is 15 residues. The germline gives CDR1 LNHDA, CDR2 SQIVND (reference sequence). The CDR3 sequence: CASSIGGLNTGELFF. DNA of the CDR3: TGTGCCAGTAGTATTGGGGGGTTGAACACCGGGGAGCTGTTTTTT.